The clone carrying this T cell receptor (beta chain) came up a few times. Its specificity is not known. The data were obtained in a study of OX40 agonist ivuxolimab in advanced cancers. Study conclusions and caveats: CD4+ and CD8+ blood T cells expanded clonally by week 6 at 0.1 to 3.0 mg/kg. There were, on average, more expanded clones in CD8+ T cells than in CD4+.

The table came from immunoSEQ multiplex PCR; TCRdb's copy has only in-frame clones and leaves some out. The repertoire holds 45,000 to 70,000 clones, with about 86% as singletons. V was clipped by 1 base and J by 5 bases, with 11 bases between them. This CDR3 contains 14 residues. Germline loops: CDR1 MGHDK, CDR2 SYGVNS. V gene TRBV25-1 combines with J gene TRBJ1-1; D is unresolved. The sequence was obtained from an adult with an advanced solid tumor such as melanoma, head and neck, liver or kidney cancer. This specimen consisted of CD4+ or CD8+ T cells sorted from blood, obtained in a trial of the OX40 agonist ivuxolimab. This chain's CDR3 is CASSESARITEAFF. The CDR3 region has the DNA TGTGCCAGCAGTGAATCGGCCAGGATTACTGAAGCTTTCTTT.